This TCR beta chain derives from a study of T cell clonotyping in hematopoietic cell transplantation. Whole-study context: Pretransplant recipient samples were taken after cytoreduction.

Time point reported: recipient sample about 28 days before transplant, after cytoreduction. As for this clone: Its cognate antigen is unknown.

Findings and caveats of the study: After transplant, recipient diversity fell while pathologically expanded clonotypes grew through day 180.

The trim removed 5 bases at V and 2 bases at J, leaving 3 bases unmatched. Germline V CDR1 and CDR2: LNHDA, SQIVND (reference sequence). CDR3 length equals 15 residues. Assay used: immunoSEQ multiplex PCR; TCRdb lists only in-frame clones, some missing. The profile covers about 41,000 clones, with 85% appearing a single time and less than 3% taken by the ten largest. The chain combines TRBV19 with TRBJ2-6, with 7 bases matching TRBD1. This receptor was obtained from a man between 60 and 70 years old with acute myeloid leukemia. Some clones in this sample may be carry-over from other donors' samples. Sample: peripheral blood mononuclear cells, taken before stem cell transplant. The CDR3 bases are TGTGCCAGTAGTCTCGACAGGGCTGGGGCCAACGTCCTGACTTTC. This encodes CASSLDRAGANVLTF.